One sample yielded the 17 T cell receptor beta chains listed below, sequenced in a study of neurological immune-mediated disorders. TCRdb used MiXCR to reprocess the 5' RACE reads, holding one entry per CDR3 protein. The sample lists some 47,000 distinct CDR3 sequences, 20% to 25% occurring once. Specified time point: technical triplicate 3. Sequenced material: PBMCs. The receptors originated from a man aged 55 to 69 with HTLV-1-associated myelopathy (HAM/TSP).

This clonotype showed up many times. The V and J genes are TRBV9 and TRBJ2-4, with D uncertain. Germline V gives CDR1 SGDLS, CDR2 YYNGEE. This CDR3 has 14 amino acids. Trimming took off 0 bases at V and 8 bases at J, with 12 bases between the two ends. In nucleotides, the CDR3 is TGTGCCAGCAGCGTAGGCCATACCGAAGACATTCAGTACTTC. This translates into CASSVGHTEDIQYF.

This clonotype appeared many times. V usage is TRBV2 and J usage is TRBJ1-1; D unclear. V lost 4 bases, J lost 3 bases, and 12 bases lay in between. Germline assignment: CDR1 SNHLY and CDR2 FYNNEI. This CDR3 is 14 amino acids long. CDR3 loop: CASSADGRDTEAFF. The CDR3 DNA follows: TGTGCCAGCAGTGCAGACGGGCGGGACACTGAAGCTTTCTTT.

As concerns this clonotype: A read error may account for a junction end that differs from germline. The genes are TRBV24-1 and TRBJ2-1, with 7 bases that match TRBD2. CDR3 length: 14 residues. The germline V gene encodes CDR1 KGHDR and CDR2 SFDVKD. The CDR3: CATTDFGSGNEQFF. The CDR3 DNA follows: TGTGCCACCACTGATTTCGGTAGCGGGAATGAGCAGTTCTTC.

The table lists this clonotype with many counts. The rearrangement links TRBV6-6 to TRBJ2-7, with 8 bases that match TRBD1. V lost 0 bases and J lost 2; bases outside the gene matches: 3. Germline V CDR1 and CDR2: MNHNY, SVGAGI (reference sequence). CDR3 length equals 15 residues. The CDR3 sequence is CASSYSDRVTYEQYF. CDR3 coding DNA: TGTGCCAGCAGTTACTCGGACAGGGTGACCTACGAGCAGTACTTC.

This clonotype was picked up many times. The V gene is TRBV5-1, the J gene TRBJ2-5; 7 bases align to TRBD1. From germline, CDR1 is SGHRS and CDR2 YFSETQ. The V segment lost 7 bases and the J segment 0 bases; nucleotides outside the gene matches: 6. This CDR3 comprises 14 residues. Here the CDR3 DNA reads TGCGCCAGCTCCCACAGGGGACACCAAGAGACCCAGTACTTC. This gives the protein CASSHRGHQETQYF.

J is TRBJ2-3 and V is TRBV4-1; 10 bases align to TRBD2. CDR1 and CDR2 from the germline V gene are MGHRA and YSYEKL. This CDR3 comprises 16 residues. V shed 3 bases and J 6 bases; nucleotides not matched to a gene: 9. CDR3 coding DNA: TGCGCCAGCAGCCAGAGGACTAGCGGCAGCAAGGATACGCAGTATTTT. Translation: CASSQRTSGSKDTQYF.

This clonotype is categorized as medium-sized. The rearrangement joins TRBV5-5 to TRBJ2-1; 8 bases are a match to TRBD2. V gave up 0 bases and J gave up 2 bases; unmatched junction bases: 1. The CDR3 has 15 amino acids. Germline assignment: CDR1 SGHKS and CDR2 YYEKEE (reference sequence). CDR3 coding DNA: TGTGCCAGCAGCTTGGGAGCGGGAGCCTACAATGAGCAGTTCTTC. Translated: CASSLGAGAYNEQFF.

This clonotype was detected ten times or more. The V gene is TRBV5-1, the J gene TRBJ2-2; D remains ambiguous. CDR3 length: 16 residues. Germline V gene sequence: CDR1 SGHRS, CDR2 YFSETQ. V shed 2 bases and J shed 0 bases, with 11 bases lying between them. CDR3 protein: CASSLTGHPNTGELFF. The CDR3 bases are TGCGCCAGCAGCTTAACGGGTCACCCGAACACCGGGGAGCTGTTTTTT.

This clonotype was counted ten times or more. The genes are TRBV20-1 and TRBJ1-4, with TRBD1 as a possible D gene (6 bases). The CDR3 spans 14 residues. The germline V gene encodes CDR1 DFQATT and CDR2 SNEGSKA (reference sequence). Trimming cost V 6 bases and J 8 bases, with 19 bases left between them. The CDR3 protein is CSAQGGQGREKLFF. The CDR3 DNA reads as TGCAGTGCCCAAGGGGGGCAGGGAAGAGAAAAACTGTTTTTT.

The V call is TRBV7-9, the J call TRBJ1-2; no clear D gene. In germline, CDR1 is SEHNR, CDR2 FQNEAQ (reference sequence). The length of the CDR3 is 14 residues. V was shortened by 5 bases and J by 5 bases, with 15 bases between the two germline ends. CDR3 in DNA: TGTGCCAGCAGCGATCTGGTAGTCCTATATGGCTACACCTTC. This encodes CASSDLVVLYGYTF.

At least ten counts were recorded for this clonotype. The V call is TRBV4-1, the J call TRBJ2-2, with TRBD1 as a possible D gene (5 bases). This CDR3 comprises 16 residues. V gave up 1 base and J gave up 1 base, with 10 bases separating them. Germline V gene lookup returns CDR1 MGHRA and CDR2 YSYEKL. Written as DNA, the CDR3 is TGCGCCAGCAGCCAAGCCCAGGGATTGAACACCGGGGAGCTGTTTTTT. Translated, it gives CASSQAQGLNTGELFF.

This clonotype came up many times. The chain combines TRBV6-5 with TRBJ1-1, with no clear D. Germline V gene sequence: CDR1 MNHEY, CDR2 SVGAGI. Trimming took off 1 base at V and 3 bases at J, with 6 bases between the two ends. The CDR3 is made up of 13 amino acids. CDR3 nucleotide sequence: TGTGCCAGCAGTTACTTTAAGGACACTGAAGCTTTCTTT. Translated: CASSYFKDTEAFF.

This clonotype was counted many times. The chain employs TRBV7-8 and TRBJ2-3; D unclear. V lost 1 base and J 5 bases, leaving 16 bases between the germline ends. Germline loops: CDR1 SGHVS, CDR2 FQNEAQ. The CDR3 covers 16 residues. The CDR3 reads CASSLVNPGTGDTQYF. The CDR3 DNA reads TGTGCCAGCAGCTTAGTCAACCCGGGTACCGGAGATACGCAGTATTTT.

This clonotype was detected ten times or more. The rearrangement links TRBV6-5 to TRBJ2-6; D not certain. Trimming took off 2 bases at V and 4 bases at J, with 12 bases between the two ends. CDR3 length: 16 amino acids. Looked up from germline, CDR1 is MNHEY and CDR2 is SVGAGI. The CDR3 DNA reads as TGTGCCAGCAGTTACCAGCCCCAGCTGGGGGCCAACGTCCTGACTTTC. Its translation is CASSYQPQLGANVLTF.

This clonotype appeared many times. The chain is built from TRBV4-1 and TRBJ2-2; TRBD2 might be the D (6 bases). Germline V gene lookup returns CDR1 MGHRA and CDR2 YSYEKL. The CDR3 spans 15 residues. V dropped 2 bases and J dropped 5 bases, with 12 bases sitting between them. The CDR3 region has the DNA TGCGCCAGCAGCCAAACCACTAGCTTAACCGGGGAGCTGTTTTTT. This translates into CASSQTTSLTGELFF.

This clonotype was detected ten times or more. CDR3 region: CASSLAQIPTGELFF. In DNA, the CDR3 is TGTGCCAGCAGCTTAGCCCAAATCCCCACCGGGGAGCTGTTTTTT. This chain joins TRBV7-2 and TRBJ2-2, with D uncertain. The germline V gene has CDR1 SGHTA and CDR2 FQGNSA. V shed 0 bases and J shed 4 bases, with 9 bases lying between them. CDR3 size: 15 residues. Full variable domain (missing parts from reference TRBV7-2 and TRBJ2-2): GAGVSQSPSNKVTEKGKDVELRCDPISGHTALYWYRQSLGQGLEFLIYFQGNSAPDKSGLPSDRFSAERTGGSVSTLTIQRTQQEDSAVYLCASSLAQIPTGELFFGEGSRLTVL.

The chain has TRBV10-3 and TRBJ2-3; 13 bases agree with TRBD2. The J segment lost 4 bases and the V segment lost 10 bases, leaving 8 bases of the junction unmatched. Germline lookup yields CDR1 ENHRY and CDR2 SYGVKD. This CDR3 has 15 amino acids. The CDR3 reads CATTGLAGEADTQYF. CDR3 DNA: TGTGCCACCACCGGACTAGCGGGAGAGGCAGATACGCAGTATTTT.